This record covers a single TCR beta chain. Method: immunoSEQ multiplex PCR; TCRdb's copy keeps in-frame clones and lacks some. This sample has some 110,000 clones, with about 84% found just once. This sample was taken from a study of blood T cell repertoires in COVID-19. The specimen sequenced was peripheral blood. The receptor was isolated from a woman aged 60-70 years with acute or convalescent COVID-19.

The CDR3 here is CASSIGTIRTGRLEAFF. In nucleotides, the CDR3 is TGTGCCAGTAGTATAGGGACGATCCGGACAGGGAGGCTTGAAGCTTTCTTT. The chain links TRBV19 to TRBJ1-1; 8 positions match TRBD1. Germline loops: CDR1 LNHDA, CDR2 SQIVND (reference sequence). The trim removed 1 base at V and 7 bases at J, leaving 14 bases unmatched. The CDR3 consists of 17 residues.